These 26 T cell receptor beta chains share one sample of origin, sequenced in a study of blood T cells in healthy people across ages (dated by TCRdb to between 2015 and 2017). The library relied on 5' RACE. Sequencing instrument: Illumina HiSeq 2500. A second PCR of roughly 7 to 11 cycles was performed with a sample-barcoded 5' primer and a J-beta primer mix. TCRdb handled the public reads itself, with Q25 trimming in fastp and clone calling in MiXCR, and kept productive beta chains. Every CDR3 protein is listed once, alongside the most common genes and DNA of its rows. The sample table contains about 780,000 distinct CDR3 sequences; only one count was recorded for around half of them. In total, the top ten clones hold roughly 20% of the sample. Sequenced sample: blood. These receptors were taken from a man at least 80 years old in good health.

This clonotype occurred a few times. This rearrangement joins TRBV7-2 to TRBJ2-7, with D possibly matching TRBD2 (5 bases). This CDR3 region has 15 residues. Trimming removed 4 bases at V and 5 bases at J, with 18 bases between. Germline CDR1 SGHTA, CDR2 FQGNSA. CDR3 DNA sequence: TGTGCCAGCAGCTACCGGACCTCGGGGAACCACGAGCAGTACTTC. This encodes CASSYRTSGNHEQYF. Full variable domain (remainder filled in from reference TRBV7-2 and TRBJ2-7): GAGVSQSPSNKVTEKGKDVELRCDPISGHTALYWYRQSLGQGLEFLIYFQGNSAPDKSGLPSDRFSAERTGGSVSTLTIQRTQQEDSAVYLCASSYRTSGNHEQYFGPGTRLTVT.

The chain uses TRBV20-1 and TRBJ1-2; the match to TRBD1 covers 8 bases. Germline CDR1 DFQATT, CDR2 SNEGSKA (reference sequence). Germline trimming cut 2 bases from V and 5 bases from J; bases unmatched to any gene: 7. This CDR3 has 14 amino acids. CDR3 DNA sequence: TGCAGTGCTAGACACCCACGGACAGGGTATGGCTACACCTTC. Translation gives CSARHPRTGYGYTF.

This clonotype turned up a few times. The J gene is TRBJ1-1, the V gene TRBV5-1, with D possibly matching TRBD1 (5 bases). Germline V gives CDR1 SGHRS, CDR2 YFSETQ. The CDR3 contains 15 residues. Trimming took 4 bases from V and 2 from J, leaving 15 bases between them. The CDR3 nucleotides read TGCGCCAGCAGCGATGGGACTTCCAGTAACACTGAAGCTTTCTTT. It codes for CASSDGTSSNTEAFF.

This clonotype occurred many times. The CDR3: CSATTGYEQFF. In nucleotides, the CDR3 is TGCAGCGCCACGACAGGGTACGAGCAGTTCTTC. The V gene is TRBV29-1, the J gene TRBJ2-1; 7 nucleotides agree with TRBD1. CDR3 length: 11 amino acids. V dropped 7 bases and J dropped 10; count of bases not matched to a gene: 7. Germline CDR1 is SQVTM and CDR2 is ANQGSEA.

This chain uses TRBV11-2 with TRBJ2-5; tentatively, D is TRBD1 or TRBD2 (5 bases each). The V end was cut by 5 bases, the J end by 11 bases, with 21 bases between. CDR3 length: 14 amino acids. Germline assignment: CDR1 SGHAT and CDR2 FQNNGV. CDR3 residues: CASSPPVRGNEQYF. The CDR3, as DNA: TGTGCCAGCAGCCCGCCTGTTCGGGGCAATGAGCAGTACTTC.

CDR3 residues: CSVNGRANTGELFF. The CDR3 coding sequence is TGCAGCGTTAATGGCAGGGCGAACACCGGGGAGCTGTTTTTT. J is TRBJ2-2 and V is TRBV29-1, with a possible D match to TRBD1 (5 bases). The CDR3 is 14 residues long. Germline CDR1 SQVTM, CDR2 ANQGSEA. Trimming removed 5 bases at V and 0 bases at J, with 10 bases between.

The rearrangement uses TRBV29-1 and TRBJ1-4, with no clear D. This CDR3 contains 14 residues. CDR1 is SQVTM and CDR2 is ANQGSEA in the germline V gene. Trimming removed 5 bases at V and 7 bases at J, with 17 bases between. This CDR3 reads CSVKNINWGEKLFF. CDR3 nucleotides: TGCAGCGTTAAAAATATCAACTGGGGTGAAAAACTGTTTTTT.

The rearrangement links TRBV6-1 to TRBJ2-7; TRBD1 agrees at 9 bases. The J segment lost 7 bases and the V segment lost 6 bases, leaving 19 bases of the junction unmatched. The CDR3 loop spans 17 amino acids. CDR1 is MNHNS and CDR2 is SASEGT in the germline V gene. CDR3 in DNA: TGTGCCAGCAGCCACCGGGACAGGGACCTGAGAGGTAGGGAGCAGTACTTC. Translation gives CASSHRDRDLRGREQYF.

The chain couples TRBV29-1 to TRBJ2-7, with a tentative D call TRBD1 (7 bases). Germline loops: CDR1 SQVTM, CDR2 ANQGSEA. The CDR3 has 13 residues. Trimming took off 5 bases at V and 4 bases at J, with 15 bases between the two ends. The CDR3 nucleotides read TGCAGCGTTCTAGCGACAGGGCAATACGAGCAGTACTTC. Its translation is CSVLATGQYEQYF.

This clonotype was recorded a few times. V gene TRBV4-1 combines with J gene TRBJ2-2; 11 bases map to TRBD2. V was pared by 1 base and J by 8 bases, with 6 bases of the junction left unmatched. Per germline, CDR1 MGHRA and CDR2 YSYEKL. The CDR3 runs to 16 residues. The CDR3 region is CASSQVPGLAVGELFF. The CDR3 DNA is TGCGCCAGCAGCCAAGTCCCGGGACTAGCGGTGGGGGAGCTGTTTTTT.

The rearrangement joins TRBV12-3 or TRBV12-4 to TRBJ2-1; 12 bases map to TRBD2. The J segment lost 8 bases and the V segment lost 6 bases, leaving 17 bases of the junction unmatched. The CDR3 totals 18 residues. CDR3 DNA: TGTGCCAGCAGCCGAGGACTAGCGGGAACGTCGATGGGCGATGAGCAGTTCTTC. Its translation: CASSRGLAGTSMGDEQFF.

This clonotype was picked up a small number of times. J is TRBJ2-5 and V is TRBV7-2; D is uncertain. There are 13 residues in the CDR3. V was cut by 5 bases and J by 3 bases, with 10 bases left in between. Germline V CDR1 and CDR2: SGHTA, FQGNSA. CDR3 bases: TGTGCCAGCAGCCGACCACCCGAAGAGACCCAGTACTTC. Translated: CASSRPPEETQYF.

This clonotype occurred a few times. The chain combines TRBV30 with TRBJ2-7, with 9 positions matching TRBD1. Germline-derived CDR1 and CDR2 are GTSNPN and SVGIG (reference sequence). This CDR3 is built from 14 residues. Unmatched junction bases numbered 5, after V lost 5 bases and J lost 0 bases. CDR3 loop: CAWGGQGRSYEQYF. The CDR3 nucleotides are TGTGCCTGGGGAGGACAGGGGCGCTCCTACGAGCAGTACTTC.

In its sample, this clonotype was seen a few times. As DNA, the CDR3 is TGTGCCAGCAGCCAAGTGACAGCCCGGGAGACCCAGTACTTC. It is translated as CASSQVTARETQYF. The chain couples TRBV3-1 to TRBJ2-5; a possible D gene is TRBD1 (5 bases). This CDR3 has 14 residues. Trimming cost V 1 base and J 5 bases, with 11 bases left between them. Germline V lookup: CDR1 LGHDT, CDR2 YNNKEL (reference sequence).

This clonotype was detected only a few times. This chain links TRBV10-3 with TRBJ2-3; either TRBD1 or TRBD2 may supply D (5 bases each). In germline, CDR1 is ENHRY, CDR2 SYGVKD. The CDR3 extends over 15 amino acids. Trimming cost V 3 bases and J 2 bases, with 12 bases left between them. The DNA of the CDR3 is TGTGCCATCAGTGACGGGACCCCTAACACAGATACGCAGTATTTT. It is translated as CAISDGTPNTDTQYF.

The sample holds a few counts of this clonotype. The chain uses TRBV4-1 and TRBJ2-7; D unclear. The ends were cut back, 4 bases at V and 1 base at J, with 14 bases in the middle. The CDR3 loop spans 15 amino acids. The germline CDR1 and CDR2 sequences are MGHRA and YSYEKL. CDR3 residues: CASSPKGDLSYEQYF. Written as DNA, the CDR3 is TGCGCCAGCAGCCCCAAAGGCGACTTGTCCTACGAGCAGTACTTC.

In this sample, this clonotype turned up a few times. This chain joins TRBV3-1 and TRBJ2-5; 9 bases are shared with TRBD1. The J call could be wrong; TRBJ2-7 is a better fit for the DNA end. The CDR3 length is 15 residues. The V gene's germline CDR1 is LGHDT and CDR2 YNNKEL (reference sequence). CDR3 loop: CASSPRTGDSHEQYF. CDR3 sequence (DNA): TGTGCCAGCAGCCCGCGGACAGGGGATTCCCACGAGCAGTACTTC.

This clonotype was observed a handful of times. The rearrangement uses TRBV10-2 and TRBJ1-2; D is possibly TRBD1 (5 bases). CDR1 WSHSY and CDR2 SAAADI come from the germline V gene. The CDR3 has 13 residues. V lost 7 bases, J lost 0 bases, and 9 bases lay in between. CDR3 nucleotides: TGCGCCAGCACTGGGACGGCTAACTATGGCTACACCTTC. Encoded protein: CASTGTANYGYTF.

Note on this clonotype: At one end, the junction sequence differs from germline, possibly due to a read error. J is TRBJ2-7 and V is TRBV20-1; no clear D gene. The CDR3 is 15 amino acids. The germline V gene has CDR1 DFQATT and CDR2 SNEGSKA (reference sequence). CDR3 protein: CSASSGGGSSYGQYF. Here the CDR3 DNA reads TGCAGTGCTAGTTCCGGCGGCGGAAGCTCCTACGGGCAGTACTTC.

The chain combines TRBV4-1 with TRBJ2-3; the D gene is possibly TRBD2 (6 bases). V shed 0 bases and J shed 0 bases, with 10 bases lying between them. Germline V gene lookup returns CDR1 MGHRA and CDR2 YSYEKL. There are 16 residues in the CDR3. The chain's CDR3 is CASSQERGSSTDTQYF. The CDR3 DNA is TGCGCCAGCAGCCAAGAGCGGGGCAGTAGCACAGATACGCAGTATTTT.

The J gene is TRBJ2-5, the V gene TRBV2; tentative D call: TRBD1 (6 bases). Germline CDR1 SNHLY, CDR2 FYNNEI. CDR3 length: 14 residues. Trimming took off 5 bases at V and 5 bases at J, with 15 bases between the two ends. CDR3 loop: CASSRTGLTETQYF. CDR3 nucleotide sequence: TGTGCCAGCAGTCGAACAGGGCTAACGGAGACCCAGTACTTC.

V usage is TRBV4-3 and J usage is TRBJ2-3; 13 bases are shared with TRBD2. Looked up from germline, CDR1 is LGHNA and CDR2 is YSLEER. J gave up 0 bases and V 3 bases, and 3 bases lay outside the gene matches. This CDR3 is 17 amino acids long. In nucleotides, the CDR3 is TGCGCCAGCAGCCAGGGACTAGCGGGACCAAGCACAGATACGCAGTATTTT. Encoded protein: CASSQGLAGPSTDTQYF.

Concerning this clonotype itself: This may be a read error: a much more frequent sequence differs by one nucleotide. The V and J genes are TRBV20-1 and TRBJ2-1; tentative D call: TRBD2 (6 bases). The CDR3 totals 16 residues. Trimming cost V 0 bases and J 8 bases, with 20 bases left between them. Looked up from germline, CDR1 is DFQATT and CDR2 is SNEGSKA (reference sequence). The CDR3 spells CSARERDAGRPHEQFF. In nucleotides, the CDR3 is TGCAGTGCTAGAGAGCGGGACGCCGGTCGACCTCATGAGCAGTTCTTC.

With regard to this clonotype: One base away lies a much larger clone, so this may be a sequencing read error. V gene TRBV20-1 combines with J gene TRBJ2-1; tentatively, D is TRBD2 (7 bases). Germline values: CDR1 DFQATT, CDR2 SNEGSKA (reference sequence). The CDR3 has 14 amino acids. CDR3 in amino acids: CGVYGGATRNEQFF. For the CDR3, the DNA is TGCGGTGTCTATGGGGGGGCGACGAGGAATGAGCAGTTCTTC.

With respect to this clonotype: An end of the junction differs from the germline gene, which may be a read error. V and J are TRBV12-3 or TRBV12-4 and TRBJ1-1; D possibly corresponds to TRBD1 (6 bases). The CDR3 sequence is 15 residues long. CDR3 in amino acids: CASIRTAGSNTEAFF. CDR3 DNA sequence: TGTGCCAGCATTAGGACAGCGGGTTCGAACACAGAAGCTTTCTTT.

The chain is built from TRBV11-3 and TRBJ2-5; D not resolved. CDR3 size: 13 residues. The V gene's germline CDR1 is SGHNT and CDR2 YENEEA. With 7 bases removed from V and 4 bases from J, the gap between germline ends came to 13 bases. CDR3 coding DNA: TGTGCCAGCACCCCGCCGAGGTTAGAGACCCAGTACTTC. This translates into CASTPPRLETQYF.